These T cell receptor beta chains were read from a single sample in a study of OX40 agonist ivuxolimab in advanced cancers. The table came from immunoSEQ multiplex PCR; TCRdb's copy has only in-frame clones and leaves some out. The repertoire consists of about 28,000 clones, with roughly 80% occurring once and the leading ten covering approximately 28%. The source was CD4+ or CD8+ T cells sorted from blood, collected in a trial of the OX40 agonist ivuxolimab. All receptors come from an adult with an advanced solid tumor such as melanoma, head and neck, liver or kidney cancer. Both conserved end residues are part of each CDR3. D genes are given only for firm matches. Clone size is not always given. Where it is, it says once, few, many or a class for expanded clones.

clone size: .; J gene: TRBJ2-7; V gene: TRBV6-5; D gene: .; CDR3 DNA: TGTGCCAGCAGCCCGGACGGAGAGTCCTACGAGCAGTACTTC; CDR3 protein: CASSPDGESYEQYF
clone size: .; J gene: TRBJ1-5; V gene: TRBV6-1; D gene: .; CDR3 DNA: TGTGCCAGCAGTGAATGGGGGGTAGGAGAGAATCAGCCCCAGCATTTT; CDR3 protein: CASSEWGVGENQPQHF
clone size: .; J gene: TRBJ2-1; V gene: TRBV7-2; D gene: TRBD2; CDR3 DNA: TGTGCCAGCAGCTTAGGGGGGGGCTCCTACAATGAGCAGTTCTTC; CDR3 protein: CASSLGGGSYNEQFF
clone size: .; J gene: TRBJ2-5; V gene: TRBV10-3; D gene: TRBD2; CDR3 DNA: TGTGCCATCAGTTCTTTTAGCGGGGGGCAAGAGACCCAGTACTTC; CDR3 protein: CAISSFSGGQETQYF
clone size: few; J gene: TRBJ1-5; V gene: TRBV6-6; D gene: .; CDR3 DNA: TGTGCCAGCAGTTACCACAGACCGGATCAGCCCCAGCATTTT; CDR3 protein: CASSYHRPDQPQHF
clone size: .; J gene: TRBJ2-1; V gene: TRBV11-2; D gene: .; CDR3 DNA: TGTGCCAGCCTAACTTGGGAAGGGCCCAATGAGCAGTTCTTC; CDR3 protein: CASLTWEGPNEQFF
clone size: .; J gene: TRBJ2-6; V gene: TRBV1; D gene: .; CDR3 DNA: TGCACCAGCAGCCATGCGGCAGGGGCTGGGGCCAACGTCCTGACTTTC; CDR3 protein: CTSSHAAGAGANVLTF
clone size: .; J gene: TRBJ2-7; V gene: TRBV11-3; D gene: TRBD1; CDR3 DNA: TGTGCCAGCAGCTCTGGGGACAGGGAGTACGAGCAGTACTTC; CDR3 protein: CASSSGDREYEQYF
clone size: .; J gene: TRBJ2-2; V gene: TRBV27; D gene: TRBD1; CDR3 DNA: TGTGCCAGCAGTTTAGAGGGGACAGTGAACACCGGGGAGCTGTTTTTT; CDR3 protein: CASSLEGTVNTGELFF
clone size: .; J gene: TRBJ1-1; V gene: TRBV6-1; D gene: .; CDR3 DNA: TGTGCCAGCAGTTTCGGGGAAGTGACAGCTTTCTTT; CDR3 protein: CASSFGEVTAFF
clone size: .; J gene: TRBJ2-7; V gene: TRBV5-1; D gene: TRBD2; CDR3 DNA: TGCGCCAGCACCGGGACTAGCGGCTACGAGCAGTACTTC; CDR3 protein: CASTGTSGYEQYF
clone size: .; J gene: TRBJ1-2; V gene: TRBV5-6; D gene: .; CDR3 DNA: TGTGCCAGCAGCTTCGGACGCCGAAGTGGCTACACCTTC; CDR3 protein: CASSFGRRSGYTF
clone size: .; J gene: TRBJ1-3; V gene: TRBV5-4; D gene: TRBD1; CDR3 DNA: TGTGCCAGCAGCCATGGGACAGGGTCTGGAAACACCATATATTTT; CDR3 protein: CASSHGTGSGNTIYF
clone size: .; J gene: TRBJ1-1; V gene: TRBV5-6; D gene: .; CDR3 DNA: TGTGCCAGCAGCTTGGGGATGAACACTGAAGCTTTCTTT; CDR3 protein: CASSLGMNTEAFF